Listed below are T cell receptor beta chains from one sample, sequenced in a study of cytomegalovirus exposure and HLA in healthy donors. Using immunoSEQ multiplex PCR, the repertoire was profiled, and TCRdb retains in-frame clones only, with some absent. The table lists more than 90,000 clones, roughly 76% of them singletons. Material for sequencing was PBMCs. The receptor source for this set is a human donor in good health. Both conserved end residues are part of each CDR3. Each record gives: V gene, D gene, J gene, clone size, CDR3 length, CDR3 protein, CDR3 DNA. A D gene is named only where the DNA matches it firmly. Size is stated for part of the rows, as once, few or many counts, or as a class when the clone is expanded.

v_call: TRBV6-1
d_call: -
j_call: TRBJ2-2
clone_size: once
cdr3_length: 15
cdr3_aa: CASRSSGGYTGELFF
cdr3_nt: TGTGCCAGCAGATCCTCCGGGGGTTACACCGGGGAGCTGTTTTTT

v_call: TRBV10-3
d_call: TRBD1
j_call: TRBJ2-1
clone_size: -
cdr3_length: 22
cdr3_aa: CAIRNGTGSISSDQSSYNEQFF
cdr3_nt: TGTGCCATCAGAAACGGGACAGGGAGTATTAGCTCCGACCAAAGCTCCTACAATGAGCAGTTCTTC

v_call: TRBV4-1
d_call: -
j_call: TRBJ2-7
clone_size: -
cdr3_length: 14
cdr3_aa: CASSQDRGPYEQYF
cdr3_nt: TGCGCCAGCAGCCAAGACCGGGGTCCCTACGAGCAGTACTTC

v_call: TRBV27
d_call: -
j_call: TRBJ1-4
clone_size: -
cdr3_length: 14
cdr3_aa: CASSLFGVAEELFF
cdr3_nt: TGTGCCAGCAGTTTATTTGGAGTAGCGGAGGAACTGTTTTTT

v_call: TRBV5-1
d_call: TRBD1
j_call: TRBJ2-5
clone_size: few
cdr3_length: 14
cdr3_aa: CASTPWDSQETQYF
cdr3_nt: TGCGCCAGCACGCCCTGGGACAGCCAAGAGACCCAGTACTTC

v_call: TRBV18
d_call: -
j_call: TRBJ1-3
clone_size: -
cdr3_length: 21
cdr3_aa: CASSPRVADSGAADTGNTIYF
cdr3_nt: TGTGCCAGCTCACCACGCGTGGCGGACTCAGGGGCCGCAGACACTGGAAACACCATATATTTT

v_call: TRBV2
d_call: TRBD1
j_call: TRBJ1-2
clone_size: -
cdr3_length: 13
cdr3_aa: CASSAGGSYGYTF
cdr3_nt: TGTGCCAGCAGTGCAGGGGGATCCTATGGCTACACCTTC

v_call: TRBV7-8
d_call: -
j_call: TRBJ2-1
clone_size: -
cdr3_length: 16
cdr3_aa: CASSLVLPGEGGEQFF
cdr3_nt: TGTGCCAGCAGCTTAGTCCTTCCGGGTGAGGGCGGTGAGCAGTTCTTC

v_call: TRBV27
d_call: TRBD2
j_call: TRBJ2-7
clone_size: -
cdr3_length: 15
cdr3_aa: CASRRLAGTPYEQYF
cdr3_nt: TGTGCCAGCAGAAGACTAGCGGGAACCCCCTACGAGCAGTACTTC

v_call: TRBV7-2
d_call: -
j_call: TRBJ1-2
clone_size: -
cdr3_length: 13
cdr3_aa: CASSSVTVRGYTF
cdr3_nt: TGTGCCAGCAGCTCGGTAACAGTACGTGGCTACACCTTC

v_call: TRBV9
d_call: TRBD2
j_call: TRBJ2-7
clone_size: -
cdr3_length: 14
cdr3_aa: CASSNTYSGHEQYF
cdr3_nt: TGTGCCAGCAGCAACACTTATAGCGGGCACGAGCAGTACTTC

v_call: TRBV12-5
d_call: TRBD1
j_call: TRBJ1-3
clone_size: -
cdr3_length: 16
cdr3_aa: CASGRGTGANGNTIYF
cdr3_nt: TGTGCTAGTGGTAGGGGGACAGGGGCTAATGGAAACACCATATATTTT

v_call: TRBV5-4
d_call: -
j_call: TRBJ2-5
clone_size: once
cdr3_length: 12
cdr3_aa: CASSLARETQYF
cdr3_nt: TGTGCCAGCAGCTTGGCTCGAGAGACCCAGTACTTC

v_call: TRBV29-1
d_call: TRBD1
j_call: TRBJ2-3
clone_size: once
cdr3_length: 15
cdr3_aa: CSVPQGAGSTDTQYF
cdr3_nt: TGCAGCGTTCCACAGGGGGCTGGCAGCACAGATACGCAGTATTTT

v_call: TRBV5-1
d_call: -
j_call: TRBJ2-2
clone_size: -
cdr3_length: 13
cdr3_aa: CASSLPPSGELFF
cdr3_nt: TGCGCCAGCAGCTTGCCCCCGAGCGGGGAGCTGTTTTTT

v_call: TRBV13
d_call: TRBD2
j_call: TRBJ2-1
clone_size: -
cdr3_length: 16
cdr3_aa: CASSPPSGGLSNEQFF
cdr3_nt: TGTGCCAGCAGCCCTCCCAGCGGGGGTTTATCCAATGAGCAGTTCTTC

v_call: TRBV10-1
d_call: TRBD2
j_call: TRBJ2-5
clone_size: -
cdr3_length: 15
cdr3_aa: CASSGSGTKGETQYF
cdr3_nt: TGCGCCAGCAGTGGTTCCGGGACTAAGGGAGAGACCCAGTACTTC

v_call: TRBV7-6
d_call: -
j_call: TRBJ1-1
clone_size: -
cdr3_length: 13
cdr3_aa: CASSILVTTEAFF
cdr3_nt: TGTGCCAGCAGCATATTAGTCACCACTGAAGCTTTCTTT

v_call: TRBV7-2
d_call: TRBD2
j_call: TRBJ2-5
clone_size: -
cdr3_length: 16
cdr3_aa: CASSPPGLAGWETQYF
cdr3_nt: TGTGCCAGCAGCCCTCCTGGGCTAGCGGGATGGGAGACCCAGTACTTC

v_call: TRBV5-1
d_call: TRBD2
j_call: TRBJ2-1
clone_size: -
cdr3_length: 13
cdr3_aa: CASSLGLANEQFF
cdr3_nt: TGCGCCAGCAGCTTGGGACTAGCGAACGAGCAGTTCTTC

v_call: TRBV14
d_call: TRBD1
j_call: TRBJ1-3
clone_size: -
cdr3_length: 15
cdr3_aa: CASSSDRDSGNTIYF
cdr3_nt: TGTGCCAGCAGCTCCGACAGGGACTCTGGAAACACCATATATTTT

v_call: TRBV7-2
d_call: -
j_call: TRBJ2-1
clone_size: -
cdr3_length: 11
cdr3_aa: CASSPYGEQFF
cdr3_nt: TGTGCCAGCAGCCCCTACGGTGAGCAGTTCTTC

v_call: TRBV19
d_call: TRBD2
j_call: TRBJ2-7
clone_size: -
cdr3_length: 15
cdr3_aa: CASSIVASGTYEQYF
cdr3_nt: TGTGCCAGTAGTATCGTGGCTAGCGGGACGTACGAGCAGTACTTC

v_call: TRBV7-9
d_call: TRBD1
j_call: TRBJ1-1
clone_size: once
cdr3_length: 17
cdr3_aa: CASSPRTGVTMNTEAFF
cdr3_nt: TGTGCCAGCAGCCCTCGGACAGGGGTTACCATGAACACTGAAGCTTTCTTT

v_call: TRBV6-1
d_call: -
j_call: TRBJ1-6
clone_size: few
cdr3_length: 17
cdr3_aa: CASSEALRRLIDSPLHF
cdr3_nt: TGTGCCAGCAGTGAAGCGCTTCGGCGGCTCATCGATTCACCCCTCCACTTT

v_call: TRBV29-1
d_call: -
j_call: TRBJ1-2
clone_size: -
cdr3_length: 14
cdr3_aa: CSVEGPGSVDGYTF
cdr3_nt: TGCAGCGTTGAAGGTCCGGGTTCTGTCGATGGCTACACCTTC

v_call: TRBV7-9
d_call: TRBD1
j_call: TRBJ2-6
clone_size: few
cdr3_length: 16
cdr3_aa: CSSSPRQGTGANVLTF
cdr3_nt: TGTTCCAGCAGCCCCCGACAGGGGACCGGGGCCAACGTCCTGACTTTC

v_call: TRBV15
d_call: -
j_call: TRBJ1-1
clone_size: -
cdr3_length: 14
cdr3_aa: CATSIEGRSTEAFF
cdr3_nt: TGTGCCACCAGCATCGAGGGCCGAAGCACTGAAGCTTTCTTT

v_call: TRBV11-2
d_call: -
j_call: TRBJ2-2
clone_size: -
cdr3_length: 15
cdr3_aa: CASSLMGARTGELFF
cdr3_nt: TGTGCCAGCAGCTTAATGGGGGCTCGGACCGGGGAGCTGTTTTTT

v_call: TRBV7-9
d_call: -
j_call: TRBJ1-4
clone_size: -
cdr3_length: 17
cdr3_aa: CASSLARDAGLNEKLFF
cdr3_nt: TGTGCCAGCAGCTTAGCGCGGGACGCAGGATTAAATGAAAAACTGTTTTTT

v_call: TRBV19
d_call: -
j_call: TRBJ1-1
clone_size: few
cdr3_length: 15
cdr3_aa: CASSIGAGMNTEAFF
cdr3_nt: TGTGCCAGTAGTATAGGGGCAGGGATGAACACTGAAGCTTTCTTT

v_call: TRBV10-3
d_call: TRBD1
j_call: TRBJ1-4
clone_size: few
cdr3_length: 15
cdr3_aa: CASTGEVGTNEKLFF
cdr3_nt: TGTGCCAGCACAGGGGAGGTGGGAACTAATGAAAAACTGTTTTTT

v_call: TRBV19
d_call: -
j_call: TRBJ2-3
clone_size: -
cdr3_length: 15
cdr3_aa: CASSMGETPTDTQYF
cdr3_nt: TGTGCCAGTAGTATGGGAGAGACACCCACAGATACGCAGTATTTT

v_call: TRBV29-1
d_call: -
j_call: TRBJ2-5
clone_size: -
cdr3_length: 10
cdr3_aa: CSVVQETQYF
cdr3_nt: TGCAGCGTCGTCCAAGAGACCCAGTACTTC

v_call: TRBV7-8
d_call: TRBD2
j_call: TRBJ2-2
clone_size: once
cdr3_length: 16
cdr3_aa: CASSLAGGGIGGELFF
cdr3_nt: TGTGCCAGCAGCTTGGCCGGGGGGGGGATTGGCGGGGAGCTGTTTTTT

v_call: TRBV6-1
d_call: -
j_call: TRBJ1-2
clone_size: -
cdr3_length: 14
cdr3_aa: CASSEAARESGYTF
cdr3_nt: TGTGCCAGCAGTGAAGCGGCGAGGGAAAGTGGCTACACCTTC

v_call: TRBV27
d_call: TRBD1
j_call: TRBJ1-2
clone_size: -
cdr3_length: 16
cdr3_aa: CASSLIPPGQTYGYTF
cdr3_nt: TGTGCCAGCAGCCTAATTCCGCCGGGACAGACTTATGGCTACACCTTC

v_call: TRBV5-1
d_call: -
j_call: TRBJ1-5
clone_size: -
cdr3_length: 14
cdr3_aa: CASSRGPGNQPQHF
cdr3_nt: TGCGCCAGCAGTCGAGGCCCGGGCAATCAGCCCCAGCATTTT

v_call: TRBV2
d_call: -
j_call: TRBJ1-6
clone_size: -
cdr3_length: 15
cdr3_aa: CASSVGGRLGSPLHF
cdr3_nt: TGTGCCAGCAGTGTCGGGGGGCGTCTCGGATCACCCCTCCACTTT

v_call: TRBV6-1
d_call: TRBD2
j_call: TRBJ2-7
clone_size: few
cdr3_length: 15
cdr3_aa: CASSESPGLALEQYF
cdr3_nt: TGTGCCAGCAGTGAGTCTCCGGGACTAGCATTAGAGCAGTACTTC

v_call: TRBV2
d_call: -
j_call: TRBJ1-5
clone_size: -
cdr3_length: 12
cdr3_aa: CAATRGNQPQHF
cdr3_nt: TGTGCCGCGACAAGGGGGAATCAGCCCCAGCATTTT

v_call: TRBV2
d_call: -
j_call: TRBJ1-1
clone_size: -
cdr3_length: 12
cdr3_aa: CASSVAGRDAFF
cdr3_nt: TGTGCCAGCAGTGTAGCGGGGAGGGATGCTTTCTTT

v_call: TRBV13
d_call: TRBD1
j_call: TRBJ1-2
clone_size: -
cdr3_length: 14
cdr3_aa: CASRLQDRAHGYTF
cdr3_nt: TGTGCCAGCAGACTACAGGACAGGGCGCATGGCTACACCTTC

v_call: TRBV7-8
d_call: -
j_call: TRBJ1-2
clone_size: -
cdr3_length: 15
cdr3_aa: CASSLEVRVDYGYTF
cdr3_nt: TGTGCCAGCAGCTTAGAGGTCAGGGTGGACTATGGCTACACCTTC

v_call: TRBV19
d_call: TRBD2
j_call: TRBJ2-3
clone_size: -
cdr3_length: 19
cdr3_aa: CASSGTKSSGRSSTDTQYF
cdr3_nt: TGTGCCAGTAGTGGGACAAAGAGTAGCGGGAGATCTAGCACAGATACGCAGTATTTT

v_call: TRBV29-1
d_call: TRBD1
j_call: TRBJ1-1
clone_size: once
cdr3_length: 13
cdr3_aa: CSAVPGQGTEAFF
cdr3_nt: TGCAGCGCGGTACCGGGACAGGGCACTGAAGCTTTCTTT

v_call: TRBV6-5
d_call: -
j_call: TRBJ2-7
clone_size: -
cdr3_length: 15
cdr3_aa: CASSWGVASGGEQYF
cdr3_nt: TGTGCCAGCAGTTGGGGGGTGGCCTCGGGTGGTGAGCAGTACTTC

v_call: TRBV27
d_call: TRBD1
j_call: TRBJ1-2
clone_size: -
cdr3_length: 16
cdr3_aa: CASRSSTGLDNYGYTF
cdr3_nt: TGTGCCAGCAGGTCCTCGACAGGGTTAGATAACTATGGCTACACCTTC

v_call: TRBV10-2
d_call: TRBD2
j_call: TRBJ2-1
clone_size: -
cdr3_length: 19
cdr3_aa: CASSESSGTSLVSLNEQFF
cdr3_nt: TGCGCCAGCAGTGAATCTAGCGGGACGTCCCTCGTATCCCTCAATGAGCAGTTCTTC

v_call: TRBV7-9
d_call: -
j_call: TRBJ2-3
clone_size: -
cdr3_length: 14
cdr3_aa: CASSLSGIDDTQYF
cdr3_nt: TGTGCCAGCAGCTTATCGGGTATCGACGATACGCAGTATTTT

v_call: TRBV5-5
d_call: TRBD1
j_call: TRBJ2-7
clone_size: -
cdr3_length: 14
cdr3_aa: CASSWDSQSYEQYF
cdr3_nt: TGTGCCAGCAGCTGGGACAGCCAATCCTACGAGCAGTACTTC

v_call: TRBV11-2
d_call: -
j_call: TRBJ1-1
clone_size: -
cdr3_length: 17
cdr3_aa: CASSPPHVDSMNTEAFF
cdr3_nt: TGTGCCAGCAGCCCACCCCACGTGGACAGTATGAACACTGAAGCTTTCTTT

v_call: TRBV5-1
d_call: -
j_call: TRBJ1-6
clone_size: few
cdr3_length: 16
cdr3_aa: CASSLDTTGVSGSLHF
cdr3_nt: TGCGCCAGCAGCTTGGATACTACGGGGGTTTCTGGGTCCCTCCACTTT

v_call: TRBV11-2
d_call: -
j_call: TRBJ2-3
clone_size: -
cdr3_length: 16
cdr3_aa: CASSSPGGLFTDTQYF
cdr3_nt: TGTGCCAGCAGCTCCCCCGGGGGGCTCTTCACAGATACGCAGTATTTT

v_call: TRBV5-8
d_call: TRBD1
j_call: TRBJ1-2
clone_size: few
cdr3_length: 19
cdr3_aa: CASSLYRDRELFFNYGYTF
cdr3_nt: TGTGCCAGCAGCTTGTACCGGGACAGGGAATTATTCTTTAACTATGGCTACACCTTC